These 23 T cell receptor beta chains originate from one sample sequenced in a study of blood T cell repertoires in COVID-19 (dated by TCRdb to 2019 to 2021). The library was built by means of the immunoSEQ multiplex PCR assay. As stored in TCRdb, this immuneACCESS dataset retains in-frame rearrangements with V and J assigned. A fraction of the clones does not appear; measured against another copy, unresolved V genes explain less than half of the discrepancy, and the remainder lacks a known reason. This sample is represented by around 100,000 clones; about four fifths of them were singletons. Of the sample, more than 10% falls within the top ten clones. The source material was peripheral blood. The source is a human donor in a cohort sampled during active COVID-19.

CDR3 loop: CASSFTGGTGARVAETQYF. The CDR3 region has the DNA TGTGCCAGCAGCTTTACTGGAGGGACAGGGGCGAGAGTGGCAGAGACCCAGTACTTC. The V call is TRBV7-9, the J call TRBJ2-5; the match to TRBD1 covers 10 bases. The CDR3 spans 19 residues. V shed 3 bases and J 4 bases; nucleotides not matched to a gene: 17. The germline gives CDR1 SEHNR, CDR2 FQNEAQ (reference sequence).

This clone was detected once. The chain joins TRBV12-5 to TRBJ1-1; the D gene is possibly TRBD1 (6 bases). The CDR3 extends over 14 amino acids. V shed 3 bases and J shed 5 bases, with 13 bases lying between them. Looked up from germline, CDR1 is LGHNT and CDR2 is FRNRAP. CDR3 amino acids: CASGLTAGTTEAFF. In DNA, the CDR3 is TGTGCTAGTGGTTTAACCGCAGGGACAACTGAAGCTTTCTTT.

The table lists this clone with a few counts. The V and J genes are TRBV6-5 and TRBJ1-1; 7 bases match TRBD1. This CDR3 region has 14 residues. CDR1 and CDR2 (germline): MNHEY, SVGAGI. J gave up 4 bases and V 6 bases, and 8 bases lay outside the gene matches. CDR3 bases: TGTGCCAGCAGGGACAGGAATGTGGGCACTGAAGCTTTCTTT. The encoded protein is CASRDRNVGTEAFF.

The genes are TRBV19 and TRBJ2-1; D is unclear. In germline, CDR1 is LNHDA, CDR2 SQIVND (reference sequence). The V end was cut by 7 bases, the J end by 0 bases, with 7 bases between. The length of the CDR3 is 13 residues. Here the CDR3 DNA reads TGTGCCAGTAAGCTGAGCTCCTACAATGAGCAGTTCTTC. Its protein is CASKLSSYNEQFF.

The chain has TRBV14 and TRBJ1-1; 10 positions match TRBD1. This CDR3 has 16 residues. The V and J ends lost 6 bases and 0 bases, in that order; junction bases with no gene match: 7. The germline CDR1 and CDR2 sequences are SGHDN and FVKESK. This chain's CDR3 is CASRDPGQGLNTEAFF. CDR3 in DNA: TGTGCCAGCAGAGACCCGGGACAGGGGTTGAACACTGAAGCTTTCTTT.

The rearrangement uses TRBV4-2 and TRBJ2-2; 12 bases agree with TRBD2. The V gene end was trimmed by 3 bases and the J gene end by 3 bases; junction bases not matched to a gene: 2. The CDR3 is made up of 16 amino acids. CDR1 and CDR2 from the germline V gene are LGHNA and YNFKEQ. CDR3: CASSHRLAGDTGELFF. In DNA, the CDR3 is TGTGCCAGCAGCCACCGACTAGCGGGGGACACCGGGGAGCTGTTTTTT.

The genes are TRBV18 and TRBJ1-5; possible D gene TRBD1, 5 bases. Between the trimmed V and J ends, which lost 6 bases and 3 bases, there was a span of 15 bases. CDR3 size: 15 residues. Germline loops: CDR1 KGHSH, CDR2 LQKENI. This CDR3 is CASSPAGRINQPQHF. DNA for the CDR3: TGTGCCAGCTCCCCCGCGGGACGGATCAATCAGCCCCAGCATTTT.

This chain joins TRBV27 and TRBJ2-6; 10 bases agree with TRBD1. Germline-derived CDR1 and CDR2 are MNHEY and SMNVEV (reference sequence). J was trimmed by 17 bases and V by 5 bases; bases with no gene match: 9. This CDR3 is 13 amino acids long. Written as DNA, the CDR3 is TGTGCCAGCAGTCTTAACCGACAGGGGGCGTTGACTTTC. Protein: CASSLNRQGALTF.

V gene TRBV11-2 combines with J gene TRBJ2-2; 8 positions match TRBD2. The V gene's germline CDR1 is SGHAT and CDR2 FQNNGV. The ends lost 1 base at V and 0 bases at J; junction bases unmatched: 4. The CDR3 totals 17 residues. The CDR3 DNA is TGTGCCAGCAGCTTAGTTGCGGGGGGTACGAACACCGGGGAGCTGTTTTTT. Translating gives CASSLVAGGTNTGELFF.

The chain recombines TRBV5-1 with TRBJ2-2, with 7 bases matching TRBD1. CDR1 is SGHRS, CDR2 YFSETQ, per germline. The V and J ends lost 0 bases and 1 base, in that order; junction bases with no gene match: 3. The CDR3 spans 16 residues. In nucleotides, the CDR3 is TGCGCCAGCAGCTTGGCGTGGACAGGGAACACCGGGGAGCTGTTTTTT. Protein product: CASSLAWTGNTGELFF. Variable domain in full (rest from reference TRBV5-1 and TRBJ2-2): KAGVTQTPRYLIKTRGQQVTLSCSPISGHRSVSWYQQTPGQGLQFLFEYFSETQRNKGNFPGRFSGRQFSNSRSEMNVSTLELGDSALYLCASSLAWTGNTGELFFGEGSRLTVL.

This chain joins TRBV18 and TRBJ1-1; TRBD1 matches 9 bases. The germline gives CDR1 KGHSH, CDR2 LQKENI. The CDR3 loop spans 14 amino acids. Trimming removed 6 bases from V and 11 bases from J; junction bases left unmatched: 13. CDR3 region: CASSPTGGIGNAFF. CDR3 DNA sequence: TGTGCCAGCTCCCCGACAGGGGGAATAGGGAATGCTTTCTTT.

The chain joins TRBV9 to TRBJ2-3; 11 bases fit TRBD2. CDR3 size: 16 residues. Trimming took 0 bases from V and 4 from J; bases not matched to a gene: 4. The V gene's germline CDR1 is SGDLS and CDR2 YYNGEE. This chain's CDR3 is CASSVELAGGADTQYF. The CDR3 bases are TGTGCCAGCAGCGTAGAGCTAGCGGGGGGCGCAGATACGCAGTATTTT.

This clone was seen just once. This chain uses TRBV9 with TRBJ2-3; possibly TRBD1 for D (5 bases). Germline lookup yields CDR1 SGDLS and CDR2 YYNGEE. V was shortened by 2 bases and J by 4 bases, with 11 bases between the two germline ends. The CDR3 sequence is 14 residues long. CDR3 amino acids: CASSVVGVPDTQYF. CDR3 DNA sequence: TGTGCCAGCAGCGTCGTAGGGGTTCCAGATACGCAGTATTTT.

The chain recombines TRBV29-1 with TRBJ1-6, with D uncertain. V gave up 5 bases and J gave up 0 bases, with 8 bases separating them. In germline, CDR1 is SQVTM, CDR2 ANQGSEA. The CDR3 loop spans 14 amino acids. This chain's CDR3 is CSVKGSSYNSPLHF. The CDR3 coding sequence is TGCAGCGTTAAAGGGAGCTCCTATAATTCACCCCTCCACTTT. Using reference TRBV29-1 and TRBJ1-6 for the parts outside the CDR3, the full variable domain is SAVISQKPSRDICQRGTSLTIQCQVDSQVTMMFWYRQQPGQSLTLIATANQGSEATYESGFVIDKFPISRPNLTFSTLTVSNMSPEDSSIYLCSVKGSSYNSPLHFGNGTRLTVT.

This sequence joins TRBV9 and TRBJ1-2; D is undetermined. This CDR3 is built from 14 residues. Germline V gene sequence: CDR1 SGDLS, CDR2 YYNGEE. The V gene lost 0 bases and the J gene lost 8 bases, with 14 bases spanning the gap. The CDR3 spells CASSVATGLEGYTF. CDR3 DNA sequence: TGTGCCAGCAGCGTAGCTACCGGGTTAGAGGGCTACACCTTC. Using reference TRBV9 and TRBJ1-2 for the parts outside the CDR3, the full variable domain is DSGVTQTPKHLITATGQRVTLRCSPRSGDLSVYWYQQSLDQGLQFLIQYYNGEERAKGNILERFSAQQFPDLHSELNLSSLELGDSALYFCASSVATGLEGYTFGSGTRLTVV.

This clone was seen more than once but under ten times. The same CDR3 is also encoded by other DNA sequences in this sample. V usage is TRBV20-1 and J usage is TRBJ2-1, with TRBD1 matching 7 bases. The V and J ends lost 3 bases and 6 bases, in that order; junction bases with no gene match: 5. The CDR3 is made up of 13 amino acids. CDR1 and CDR2 (germline): DFQATT, SNEGSKA (reference sequence). CDR3 sequence (DNA): TGCAGTGCTAGTTTGGCAGGGGGCAATGAGCAGTTCTTC. Its protein is CSASLAGGNEQFF.

This clone was detected only once. V gene TRBV6-5 combines with J gene TRBJ2-2, with a tentative D call TRBD1 (6 bases). CDR1 MNHEY and CDR2 SVGAGI come from the germline V gene. With 6 bases removed from V and 7 bases from J, the gap between germline ends came to 15 bases. The CDR3 is made up of 14 amino acids. The CDR3 DNA sequence: TGTGCCAGCAGGGTTACGCAGGGGAACGGGGAGCTGTTTTTT. It specifies CASRVTQGNGELFF.

This chain links TRBV7-2 with TRBJ2-5; no clear D gene. CDR1 SGHTA and CDR2 FQGNSA come from the germline V gene. V lost 1 base and J lost 4, with 7 bases in between. The CDR3 covers 13 residues. CDR3 sequence: CASSLVHGETQYF. The CDR3 DNA follows: TGTGCCAGCAGCTTAGTTCACGGAGAGACCCAGTACTTC. Together with reference TRBV7-2 and TRBJ2-5, the CDR3 gives the full variable domain: GAGVSQSPSNKVTEKGKDVELRCDPISGHTALYWYRQSLGQGLEFLIYFQGNSAPDKSGLPSDRFSAERTGGSVSTLTIQRTQQEDSAVYLCASSLVHGETQYFGPGTRLLVL.

This chain uses TRBV2 with TRBJ2-3; 12 nucleotides match TRBD2. After removal of 2 bases from V and 4 bases from J, the junction contained 1 base not matched to a gene. This CDR3 spans 15 amino acids. Per germline, CDR1 SNHLY and CDR2 FYNNEI. CDR3 sequence reads: CASSELAGGADTQYF. The CDR3 bases are TGTGCCAGCAGTGAACTAGCGGGGGGGGCAGATACGCAGTATTTT.

This chain connects TRBV7-2 to TRBJ1-2; D might be TRBD1 (6 bases). CDR3 length equals 14 residues. The V gene's germline CDR1 is SGHTA and CDR2 FQGNSA. V lost 3 bases and J 2 bases, leaving 10 bases between the germline ends. CDR3 amino acids: CASSFNRVNYGYTF. CDR3 in DNA: TGTGCCAGCAGCTTCAACAGGGTCAACTATGGCTACACCTTC.

The chain couples TRBV5-4 to TRBJ2-5, with 8 bases that match TRBD1. The CDR3 totals 15 residues. The J segment lost 7 bases and the V segment lost 0 bases, leaving 8 bases of the junction unmatched. Germline V CDR1 and CDR2: SGHNT, YYREEE (reference sequence). This chain's CDR3 is CASSLGQGLGGTQYF. As DNA, the CDR3 is TGTGCCAGCAGCTTGGGACAGGGGCTAGGGGGGACCCAGTACTTC.

The chain employs TRBV5-6 and TRBJ1-1; a weak D match, TRBD1 (6 bases). V gave up 4 bases and J gave up 1 base, with 11 bases separating them. Germline CDR1 and CDR2: SGHDT and YYEEEE. The CDR3 sequence is 14 residues long. CDR3 sequence: CASSPGHANTEAFF. As DNA, the CDR3 is TGTGCCAGCAGCCCGGGACATGCGAACACTGAAGCTTTCTTT.

The genes are TRBV18 and TRBJ2-2; 8 bases map to TRBD1. Trimming took 6 bases from V and 4 from J; bases not matched to a gene: 7. There are 15 residues in the CDR3. Germline V gene lookup returns CDR1 KGHSH and CDR2 LQKENI. CDR3 nucleotides: TGTGCCAGCTCCCTTGGACAGGGTGGCACCGGGGAGCTGTTTTTT. Translating it yields CASSLGQGGTGELFF.